The rows below give T cell receptor beta chains drawn from one sample of a study of blood T cell repertoires in COVID-19. Profiled with immunoSEQ multiplex PCR; TCRdb holds only in-frame clones, not every one. The sample comprises fewer than 250,000 clones, approximately 90% of which are singletons, and approximately 1.1% rests with the top ten. The specimen was peripheral blood. All receptors derive from a young man with acute or convalescent COVID-19. The CDR3 runs from the conserved cysteine through the conserved F or W. The D gene is left open where the match is weak. Size is omitted from some rows. Given values are once, few, many or a class for expanded clones.

.	TRBJ2-3	TRBV7-3	.	TGTGCCAGCAGCTTAACGTATTTCGCAGATACGCAGTATTTT	CASSLTYFADTQYF
.	TRBJ1-1	TRBV21-1	.	TGTGCCAGCAGCCGCTCTGGCGGCAGGGGTAACACTGAAGCTTTCTTT	CASSRSGGRGNTEAFF
.	TRBJ1-1	TRBV6-5	.	TGTGCCAGCAGGGTTGGACAGCTCCCCGCTGAAGCTTTCTTT	CASRVGQLPAEAFF
TRBD1	TRBJ1-6	TRBV2	.	TGTGCCAGCTCGGGACAGATTAATTCACCCCTCCACTTT	CASSGQINSPLHF
.	TRBJ1-2	TRBV12-3/TRBV12-4	few	TGTGCCAGCAGTTTTGGTAGGGGCTATGGCTACACCTTC	CASSFGRGYGYTF
TRBD1	TRBJ1-5	TRBV5-4	.	TGTGCCAGCAGCTCACAGGGGGGACAGCCCCAGCATTTT	CASSSQGGQPQHF
TRBD1	TRBJ1-2	TRBV7-2	.	TGTGCCAGCAGCCTGAACGCCGGACAGGGGGTCTATGGCTACACCTTC	CASSLNAGQGVYGYTF
.	TRBJ1-6	TRBV7-3	.	TGTGCCAGCAGCGTCTCTGGGACTCCGGTAAATTCACCCCTCCACTTT	CASSVSGTPVNSPLHF
.	TRBJ1-2	TRBV2	many	TGTGCCAGCAGTGAATTAAGTTTACAAAACTATGGCTACACCTTC	CASSELSLQNYGYTF
.	TRBJ1-3	TRBV7-6	.	TGTGCCTCGGGAGAGCGGGTCCCAAGCTCTGGAAACACCATATATTTT	CASGERVPSSGNTIYF
.	TRBJ1-1	TRBV5-4	.	TGTGCCAGCATGGTATTCGGGACACTGAACACTGAAGCTTTCTTT	CASMVFGTLNTEAFF
.	TRBJ2-1	TRBV28	.	TGTGCCAGCAGGAAGGGGACTCCAAGGGAGCAGTTCTTC	CASRKGTPREQFF
.	TRBJ1-5	TRBV6-2/TRBV6-3	.	TGTGCCAGCAGTTACGGGGGCCCAAGGGGAAGTCAGCCCCAGCATTTT	CASSYGGPRGSQPQHF
TRBD1	TRBJ2-5	TRBV18	.	TGTGCCAGCTCACCAGGGGACAGGGCAGAGACCCAGTACTTC	CASSPGDRAETQYF
TRBD1	TRBJ1-2	TRBV27	.	TGTGCCAGCAGTCGGGACAGGGGCCCCTATGGCTACACCTTC	CASSRDRGPYGYTF
TRBD1	TRBJ1-1	TRBV7-2	.	TGTGCCAGCAGCCGGGTCGGGACAGGGGGCGAGACTGAAGCTTTCTTT	CASSRVGTGGETEAFF
.	TRBJ2-4	TRBV30	.	TGTGCCGGGGGGGGGCCCTGGGAAAACATTCAGTACTTC	CAGGGPWENIQYF
.	TRBJ2-7	TRBV11-2	.	TGTGCCAGCAGCCCATCATCGGTTAGCGAGCAGTACTTC	CASSPSSVSEQYF
.	TRBJ1-1	TRBV2	.	TGTGCCAGCAGTTCCACGGGACTACTCATGAACACTGAAGCTTTCTTT	CASSSTGLLMNTEAFF
.	TRBJ1-2	TRBV5-1	.	TGCGCCAGCAGCTTTCCCTCCAGGGGCCTGAACTATGGCTACACCTTC	CASSFPSRGLNYGYTF
TRBD2	TRBJ2-3	TRBV10-3	.	TGTGCCATCAGTGGGAGACTAGCGACTACTAGCACAGATACGCAGTATTTT	CAISGRLATTSTDTQYF
TRBD1	TRBJ1-1	TRBV18	few	TGTGCCAGCTCACTTGGAACAGGGGGCATCGCTGAAGCTTTCTTT	CASSLGTGGIAEAFF
.	TRBJ2-1	TRBV4-1	.	TGCGCCAGCAGCCAAGATCTTTCTGAGAACTACAATGAGCAGTTCTTC	CASSQDLSENYNEQFF
.	TRBJ2-5	TRBV5-1	.	TGCGCCAGCAGCCCGGATCCCGGGGAGCGGTATGAGACCCAGTACTTC	CASSPDPGERYETQYF
.	TRBJ2-2	TRBV29-1	.	TGCAGCTTCCGACAGGGGAGGGACACCGGGGAGCTGTTTTTT	CSFRQGRDTGELFF
TRBD2	TRBJ2-5	TRBV30	.	TGTGCCTGGAGTGGGAGCGGGGGGTGGGAGACCCAGTACTTC	CAWSGSGGWETQYF